These T cell receptor beta chains were read from a single sample in a study of blood T cell repertoires in COVID-19. The data were produced by immunoSEQ multiplex PCR, yet TCRdb's version contains in-frame clones alone and is incomplete. The sample shows about 26,000 clones, approximately 80% of them seen only once. Sequencing was carried out using peripheral blood. These receptors all stem from a man older than 75 with active or convalescent COVID-19. Both conserved end residues are part of each CDR3. A D gene is named only where the DNA matches it firmly. Clone size, where shown, is once, few, many, or a class for clones that have expanded.

clone size: .; J gene: TRBJ1-1; D gene: TRBD1; V gene: TRBV29-1; CDR3 DNA: TGCAGCGTTAAAGGACAGGGGCGGATGCGTGGCACTGAAGCTTTCTTT; CDR3 protein: CSVKGQGRMRGTEAFF
clone size: .; J gene: TRBJ2-3; D gene: .; V gene: TRBV7-3; CDR3 DNA: TGTGCCAGCAGTAACGGACTTAAGGATACGCAGTATTTT; CDR3 protein: CASSNGLKDTQYF
clone size: .; J gene: TRBJ1-4; D gene: TRBD1; V gene: TRBV19; CDR3 DNA: TGTGCCAGTAGTGTGACAGGGGTGGAAGAAAAACTGTTTTTT; CDR3 protein: CASSVTGVEEKLFF
clone size: .; J gene: TRBJ1-2; D gene: .; V gene: TRBV5-1; CDR3 DNA: TGCGCCAGCAGCTTGTATCAGGGTGAATCCGGCTACACCTTC; CDR3 protein: CASSLYQGESGYTF
clone size: few; J gene: TRBJ2-7; D gene: TRBD1; V gene: TRBV3-1/TRBV3-2; CDR3 DNA: TGTGCCAGCAGCCGCCCCGGGACAGGGGCCTACGAGCAGTACTTC; CDR3 protein: CASSRPGTGAYEQYF
clone size: few; J gene: TRBJ1-1; D gene: .; V gene: TRBV12-3/TRBV12-4; CDR3 DNA: TGTGCCAGCAGTTTGAGACAGGACACCGAAGCTTTCTTT; CDR3 protein: CASSLRQDTEAFF
clone size: .; J gene: TRBJ1-2; D gene: TRBD1; V gene: TRBV12-3/TRBV12-4; CDR3 DNA: TGTGCCAGCAGTTTGCAGGGGGCGTTAGGCTACACCTTC; CDR3 protein: CASSLQGALGYTF
clone size: .; J gene: TRBJ2-3; D gene: .; V gene: TRBV7-9; CDR3 DNA: TGTGCCAGCAGCTTATCGGCGGGCACAGATACGCAGTATTTT; CDR3 protein: CASSLSAGTDTQYF
clone size: .; J gene: TRBJ1-3; D gene: .; V gene: TRBV5-5; CDR3 DNA: TGTGCCAGCAGCTTGAGGGGCTTCCAGGGTTCGGTAAACACCATATATTTT; CDR3 protein: CASSLRGFQGSVNTIYF
clone size: .; J gene: TRBJ1-1; D gene: .; V gene: TRBV11-3; CDR3 DNA: TGTGCCAGCAGCTTAAATAACAGGGCTGAAGCTTTCTTT; CDR3 protein: CASSLNNRAEAFF
clone size: .; J gene: TRBJ2-5; D gene: TRBD1; V gene: TRBV18; CDR3 DNA: TGTGCCAGCTCACCACTAGGGGACAGCCAAGAGACCCAGTACTTC; CDR3 protein: CASSPLGDSQETQYF
clone size: .; J gene: TRBJ2-6; D gene: TRBD2; V gene: TRBV10-3; CDR3 DNA: TGTGCCATCGGCGGACTAGCGGGTGTCTCTGGGGCCAACGTCCTGACTTTC; CDR3 protein: CAIGGLAGVSGANVLTF
clone size: few; J gene: TRBJ2-1; D gene: TRBD2; V gene: TRBV5-1; CDR3 DNA: TGCGCCAGCAGCTTGACGGGACTAGCGGGAGTTGAGCAGTTCTTC; CDR3 protein: CASSLTGLAGVEQFF
clone size: .; J gene: TRBJ2-5; D gene: .; V gene: TRBV5-1; CDR3 DNA: TGCGCCAGCAGCTTAGCCGAGGGCGAGACCCAGTACTTC; CDR3 protein: CASSLAEGETQYF
clone size: .; J gene: TRBJ2-7; D gene: TRBD2; V gene: TRBV3-1/TRBV3-2; CDR3 DNA: TGTGCCAGCAGCCCAGGACTAGCTGAGCAGTACTTC; CDR3 protein: CASSPGLAEQYF
clone size: .; J gene: TRBJ2-1; D gene: .; V gene: TRBV20-1; CDR3 DNA: TGCAGTGCTAGAGGTATCAATGAGCAGTTCTTC; CDR3 protein: CSARGINEQFF
clone size: .; J gene: TRBJ1-1; D gene: TRBD1; V gene: TRBV18; CDR3 DNA: TGTGCCAGCTCACCACAACAGGGGGAGGATGAAGCTTTCTTT; CDR3 protein: CASSPQQGEDEAFF
clone size: .; J gene: TRBJ2-5; D gene: .; V gene: TRBV7-8; CDR3 DNA: TGTGCCAGCAGCTTAGCGACAGTCCAAGAGACCCAGTACTTC; CDR3 protein: CASSLATVQETQYF
clone size: .; J gene: TRBJ2-5; D gene: TRBD2; V gene: TRBV9; CDR3 DNA: TGTGCCAGCAGCTCAAAAACAGGACTAGCCGGCGAGACCCAGTACTTC; CDR3 protein: CASSSKTGLAGETQYF
clone size: .; J gene: TRBJ2-7; D gene: TRBD1; V gene: TRBV24-1; CDR3 DNA: TGTGCCACCAGTGACCCTGGCCAGGGGGAACGATACGAGCAGTACTTC; CDR3 protein: CATSDPGQGERYEQYF
clone size: once; J gene: TRBJ2-1; D gene: TRBD2; V gene: TRBV7-7; CDR3 DNA: TGTGCTAGCAGCTTGAGTAGCGGGGGGGTGAGTGAGCAGTTCTTC; CDR3 protein: CASSLSSGGVSEQFF
clone size: few; J gene: TRBJ2-3; D gene: TRBD2; V gene: TRBV5-1; CDR3 DNA: TGCGCCAGCAGCTTGACTAGCGGGATGAATACGCAGTATTTT; CDR3 protein: CASSLTSGMNTQYF
clone size: .; J gene: TRBJ1-2; D gene: .; V gene: TRBV5-4; CDR3 DNA: TGTGCCAGCAGCCTATTACAGGGAAATCGTGGCTACACCTTC; CDR3 protein: CASSLLQGNRGYTF
clone size: .; J gene: TRBJ1-1; D gene: TRBD1; V gene: TRBV7-2; CDR3 DNA: TGTGCCAGCAGCTTAATAGGGGCAGGGGGCGGCACTGAAGCTTTCTTT; CDR3 protein: CASSLIGAGGGTEAFF
clone size: few; J gene: TRBJ1-4; D gene: .; V gene: TRBV9; CDR3 DNA: TGTGCCAGCAGCGCCCCAGGGATCGGGAATGAAAAACTGTTTTTT; CDR3 protein: CASSAPGIGNEKLFF
clone size: .; J gene: TRBJ2-5; D gene: TRBD1; V gene: TRBV29-1; CDR3 DNA: TGCAGCGCCTCACAGGGGTCCGGGGAGACCCAGTACTTC; CDR3 protein: CSASQGSGETQYF
clone size: once; J gene: TRBJ2-3; D gene: .; V gene: TRBV5-1; CDR3 DNA: TGCGCCAGCAGCCCCCTCACCGGGAGCACAGATACGCAGTATTTT; CDR3 protein: CASSPLTGSTDTQYF
clone size: .; J gene: TRBJ1-1; D gene: .; V gene: TRBV7-9; CDR3 DNA: TGTGCCAGCAGCTCGACAGGTTACACGAACACTGAAGCTTTCTTT; CDR3 protein: CASSSTGYTNTEAFF
clone size: once; J gene: TRBJ1-1; D gene: .; V gene: TRBV2; CDR3 DNA: TGTGCCAGCAGGGGACACCCGAACACTGAAGCTTTCTTT; CDR3 protein: CASRGHPNTEAFF
clone size: .; J gene: TRBJ1-6; D gene: .; V gene: TRBV7-2; CDR3 DNA: TGTGCCAGCAGCTTAGAGGGGTTTGTTGACTCACCCCTCCACTTT; CDR3 protein: CASSLEGFVDSPLHF
clone size: .; J gene: TRBJ2-5; D gene: .; V gene: TRBV10-1; CDR3 DNA: TGCGCCAGCAGTGAAAGTGGGGCCGTAACGTTGGAGACCCAGTACTTC; CDR3 protein: CASSESGAVTLETQYF
clone size: .; J gene: TRBJ1-1; D gene: TRBD1; V gene: TRBV19; CDR3 DNA: TGTGCCAGTAGTACCAGACAGGGACGTTACACTGAAGCTTTCTTT; CDR3 protein: CASSTRQGRYTEAFF
clone size: .; J gene: TRBJ2-7; D gene: TRBD1; V gene: TRBV28; CDR3 DNA: TGTGCCAGCAGTCCACACCGACAGGGGGCATACGAGCAGTACTTC; CDR3 protein: CASSPHRQGAYEQYF
clone size: few; J gene: TRBJ1-1; D gene: .; V gene: TRBV19; CDR3 DNA: TGTGCCAGTAGCCGAGGCACTGAAGCTTTCTTT; CDR3 protein: CASSRGTEAFF
clone size: .; J gene: TRBJ2-7; D gene: TRBD1; V gene: TRBV6-5; CDR3 DNA: TGTGCCAGCAGAGGACAGGGGGCGGTCGAGCAGTACTTC; CDR3 protein: CASRGQGAVEQYF
clone size: once; J gene: TRBJ2-1; D gene: .; V gene: TRBV12-5; CDR3 DNA: TGTGCTAGTGGTTTGGTACTACTTGAGCAGTTCTTC; CDR3 protein: CASGLVLLEQFF
clone size: .; J gene: TRBJ2-3; D gene: TRBD2; V gene: TRBV11-2; CDR3 DNA: TGTGCCAGCAGCTTCGGGGGGGCCGCGGATACGCAGTATTTT; CDR3 protein: CASSFGGAADTQYF
clone size: once; J gene: TRBJ1-4; D gene: TRBD1; V gene: TRBV3-1/TRBV3-2; CDR3 DNA: TGTGCCAGCAGCTTACAGGGGGAAAGACGGTTTTTT; CDR3 protein: CASSLQGERRFF
clone size: few; J gene: TRBJ1-3; D gene: .; V gene: TRBV3-1/TRBV3-2; CDR3 DNA: TGTGCCAGCAGCCAAGATAGGGGTGTGTGGGACACCATATATTTT; CDR3 protein: CASSQDRGVWDTIYF
clone size: once; J gene: TRBJ1-2; D gene: TRBD1; V gene: TRBV6-5; CDR3 DNA: TGTGCCAGCAGTTACGGGATGACGACAGGGGAGTCTGGCTACACCTTC; CDR3 protein: CASSYGMTTGESGYTF
clone size: once; J gene: TRBJ2-7; D gene: TRBD2; V gene: TRBV27; CDR3 DNA: TGTGCCAGCAGCCTAGCCCCACTAGCGGGAGTCGGTGAGCAGTACTTC; CDR3 protein: CASSLAPLAGVGEQYF